A single sample is the source of the 3 T cell receptor beta chains below, sequenced in a study of T cells in Graves' hyperthyroidism and ophthalmopathy. Template material for amplifying TCR beta CDR3 regions consisted of RNA transcripts. First-round RT-PCR targeting the TCR CDR3 was performed with the HTBI primer set. TCRdb re-analysed the multiplex PCR reads in MiXCR, keeping a single row per CDR3 protein. The table lists roughly 580,000 distinct CDR3 sequences, approximately 13% of them singletons, with almost 6% in the top ten. The source material was blood. The receptors here all came from a woman in her twenties or thirties with Graves' hyperthyroidism that later progressed to Graves' ophthalmopathy.

This clonotype was seen a handful of times. This chain links TRBV19 with TRBJ1-3, with no clear D. The CDR3 spans 16 residues. CDR1 LNHDA and CDR2 SQIVND come from the germline V gene (reference sequence). V gave up 5 bases and J gave up 0 bases, with 14 bases separating them. CDR3 sequence: CASSGMLPPSGNTIYF. CDR3 sequence (DNA): TGTGCCAGTAGTGGCATGCTTCCTCCCTCTGGAAACACCATATATTTT.

This clonotype was detected ten times or more. The chain uses TRBV20-1 and TRBJ2-5; TRBD2 agrees at 7 bases. Losses at the gene ends were 0 bases for V and 5 bases for J; bases not matched to a gene: 6. This CDR3 contains 14 residues. Per the germline V gene, CDR1 is DFQATT and CDR2 is SNEGSKA (reference sequence). For the CDR3, the DNA is TGCAGTGCTAGAGAAGGTGGGGGAGGGGAGACCCAGTACTTC. This encodes CSAREGGGGETQYF.

A few counts support this clonotype. The chain employs TRBV7-2 and TRBJ1-1; D may be TRBD1 (6 bases). The CDR3 has 11 residues. Germline CDR1 and CDR2: SGHTA and FQGNSA. The CDR3 here is CEEGDNTEAFF. CDR3 in DNA: TGTGAGGAGGGGGACAACACTGAAGCTTTCTTT.